This T cell receptor beta chain was sequenced in a study of blood T cell repertoires in COVID-19. The wider study: PBMCs, B-cell-depleted T cells, or T cells provided the cDNA or gDNA that made up the material.

V was shortened by 0 bases and J by 5 bases, with 7 bases between the two germline ends. The germline CDR1 and CDR2 sequences are MNHEY and SMNVEV (reference sequence). The CDR3 covers 13 residues. Authors' analysis steps: Nucleated cell counts were estimated from reference gene primer amplification. The table came from immunoSEQ multiplex PCR; TCRdb's copy has only in-frame clones and leaves some out. V, J and clone size reflect that table, while D and trimming were determined from the DNA. Among roughly 200,000 clones listed, 84% were seen once. Participants were placed into cohorts based on the clinical history they reported. A case of COVID-19 had been met by exposed participants within 2 weeks before study entry. This clone has only a few counts.

The rearrangement joins TRBV27 to TRBJ1-1, with a possible D match to TRBD1 (5 bases). This clonotype was obtained from a woman aged 25 to 45 who had been exposed to COVID-19. The sample consisted of PBMCs or T cells enriched from blood (not recorded which). The CDR3 here is CASSLSHRTEAFF. The CDR3 DNA sequence: TGTGCCAGCAGTTTATCCCACAGGACTGAAGCTTTCTTT.